These 18 T cell receptor beta chains came from one sample sequenced in a study of blood T cell repertoires in COVID-19. Using immunoSEQ multiplex PCR, the repertoire was profiled, and TCRdb retains in-frame clones only, with some absent. In the table there are a few hundred thousand clones, 70% to 90% of which are singletons. Sequenced: PBMCs or T cells enriched from blood (not recorded which). The receptors were sampled from a woman in her forties or fifties who had recovered from COVID-19.

The chain uses TRBV29-1 and TRBJ2-3; D might be TRBD1 (5 bases). The CDR3 is made up of 16 amino acids. V shed 7 bases and J shed 0 bases, with 20 bases lying between them. CDR1 is SQVTM and CDR2 is ANQGSEA in the germline V gene. The CDR3 DNA reads as TGCAGCGCCCCCACAACAGGCCCTACTAGCACAGATACGCAGTATTTT. Protein product: CSAPTTGPTSTDTQYF.

This chain joins TRBV3-1 (or the pseudogene TRBV3-2) and TRBJ2-2, with 9 bases matching TRBD2. CDR3 length: 16 amino acids. Germline assignment: CDR1 LGHDT and CDR2 YNNKEL (reference sequence). The V and J ends lost 2 bases and 5 bases, in that order; junction bases with no gene match: 6. The CDR3 DNA follows: TGTGCCAGCAGCCAAATTAGCGGGAGAACGACCGGGGAGCTGTTTTTT. This translates into CASSQISGRTTGELFF.

The rearrangement joins TRBV29-1 to TRBJ2-3, with TRBD2 as a possible D gene (5 bases). Germline V gene data show CDR1 as SQVTM and CDR2 as ANQGSEA. Trimming left V 2 bases short and J 4 bases short, with 19 bases between. This CDR3 spans 16 amino acids. The CDR3 nucleotides are TGCAGCGTTGAACTGGGCGGAACGGGAAAGCCAGATACGCAGTATTTT. Translated: CSVELGGTGKPDTQYF.

The DNA of the CDR3 is TGTGCCAGCAGTTTGGCCAGGGACTATAATTCACCCCTCCACTTT. It specifies CASSLARDYNSPLHF. The J gene is TRBJ1-6, the V gene TRBV28, with D possibly matching TRBD1 (5 bases). Germline CDR1 is MDHEN and CDR2 is SYDVKM. V was clipped by 3 bases and J by 3 bases, with 9 bases between them. This CDR3 region has 15 residues. Filled out from reference TRBV28 and TRBJ1-6, the complete variable domain reads DVKVTQSSRYLVKRTGEKVFLECVQDMDHENMFWYRQDPGLGLRLIYFSYDVKMKEKGDIPEGYSVSREKKERFSLILESASTNQTSMYLCASSLARDYNSPLHFGNGTRLTVT.

The chain has TRBV4-1 and TRBJ2-2, with TRBD2 as a possible D gene (6 bases). Germline assignment: CDR1 MGHRA and CDR2 YSYEKL. This CDR3 contains 17 residues. Between the trimmed V and J ends, which lost 0 bases and 0 bases, there was a span of 11 bases. In nucleotides, the CDR3 is TGCGCCAGCAGCCAAGAACGGGGGAGAACGAACACCGGGGAGCTGTTTTTT. Amino acid sequence: CASSQERGRTNTGELFF.

This chain joins TRBV30 and TRBJ2-3, with D possibly TRBD2 on 6 matching bases. This CDR3 contains 13 residues. Germline V gene sequence: CDR1 GTSNPN, CDR2 SVGIG (reference sequence). Trimming pared 0 bases from V and 7 bases from J, leaving 11 bases between. The CDR3 is CAWSVLAGNTQYF. The CDR3, as DNA: TGTGCCTGGAGTGTACTCGCGGGGAATACGCAGTATTTT.

The chain uses TRBV19 and TRBJ2-2, with D perhaps matching TRBD1 (5 bases). V shed 2 bases and J shed 0 bases, with 10 bases lying between them. The germline V gene encodes CDR1 LNHDA and CDR2 SQIVND (reference sequence). The CDR3 totals 16 residues. CDR3 bases: TGTGCCAGTAGTATATTTCAGGGATCGAACACCGGGGAGCTGTTTTTT. It encodes CASSIFQGSNTGELFF.

The gene calls are TRBV19 and TRBJ1-1; D is undetermined. V dropped 6 bases and J dropped 0 bases, with 5 bases sitting between them. The germline V gene has CDR1 LNHDA and CDR2 SQIVND (reference sequence). This CDR3 is built from 12 residues. In DNA, the CDR3 is TGTGCCAGTAGGCAGATGAACACTGAAGCTTTCTTT. Its protein product is CASRQMNTEAFF.

V usage is TRBV15 and J usage is TRBJ2-7; 10 bases align to TRBD2. The CDR3 is made up of 15 amino acids. Germline-derived CDR1 and CDR2 are LNHNV and YYDKDF (reference sequence). The J segment lost 2 bases and the V segment lost 6 bases, leaving 7 bases of the junction unmatched. The CDR3 DNA sequence: TGTGCCACCAGTCTAGGGCTAGCGGGGGCCTACGAGCAGTACTTC. The encoded protein is CATSLGLAGAYEQYF.

This clone was seen a single time. This chain links TRBV5-1 with TRBJ1-5, with TRBD1 matching 8 bases. The CDR3 loop spans 14 amino acids. CDR1 and CDR2 from the germline V gene are SGHRS and YFSETQ. Trimming cost V 4 bases and J 3 bases; bases outside gene matches: 3. The CDR3 is CASSETGDNQPQHF. In nucleotides, the CDR3 is TGCGCCAGCAGCGAGACAGGGGACAATCAGCCCCAGCATTTT.

The CDR3 here is CASSIAQDRSNQPQHF. CDR3 DNA sequence: TGTGCCAGTAGTATAGCCCAAGACAGGTCCAATCAGCCCCAGCATTTT. V and J are TRBV19 and TRBJ1-5; TRBD1 is a possible D gene (6 bases). Germline V lookup: CDR1 LNHDA, CDR2 SQIVND (reference sequence). Trimming stripped 1 base from V and 3 bases from J, with 13 bases between. This CDR3 has 16 residues.

V usage is TRBV11-2 and J usage is TRBJ1-1; D unresolved. The V end lost 2 bases, the J end lost 4 bases, and 8 bases lay between the germline ends. CDR3 size: 13 residues. The V gene's germline CDR1 is SGHAT and CDR2 FQNNGV. The DNA for the CDR3 is TGTGCCAGCAGCTTAACCCTGGCCACTGAAGCTTTCTTT. Translated, it gives CASSLTLATEAFF.

V and J are TRBV7-3 and TRBJ2-3, with D perhaps matching TRBD2 (5 bases). CDR3 length: 14 amino acids. The V end was cut by 2 bases, the J end by 3 bases, with 9 bases between. Germline V gene lookup returns CDR1 SGHTA and CDR2 FQGTGA. CDR3: CASSLSGWTDTQYF. The CDR3 DNA reads as TGTGCCAGCAGCTTATCGGGGTGGACAGATACGCAGTATTTT.

V is TRBV5-1 and J is TRBJ2-7; TRBD1 aligns across 8 bases. The CDR3 length is 15 residues. Trimming at V came to 4 bases and at J to 0 bases, leaving 6 bases not matched to a gene. Germline-derived CDR1 and CDR2 are SGHRS and YFSETQ. This CDR3 reads CASSLTGASSYEQYF. The DNA of the CDR3 is TGCGCCAGCAGCCTGACAGGGGCCAGCTCCTACGAGCAGTACTTC.

The genes are TRBV28 and TRBJ1-6; 7 bases align to TRBD1. CDR3 size: 19 residues. Germline V gene data show CDR1 as MDHEN and CDR2 as SYDVKM. The J segment lost 1 base and the V segment lost 3 bases, leaving 12 bases of the junction unmatched. CDR3 protein: CASSFSLKQGRSYNSPLHF. CDR3 DNA sequence: TGTGCCAGCAGTTTTTCCTTGAAACAGGGGAGGTCCTATAATTCACCCCTCCACTTT.

The chain carries TRBV11-1 and TRBJ2-5; D possibly corresponds to TRBD1 (5 bases). Trimming removed 1 base from V and 0 bases from J, with 9 bases in between. The CDR3 spans 15 residues. Germline CDR1 is SGHAT and CDR2 is FQDESV (reference sequence). The CDR3 here is CASSLEDSYQETQYF. CDR3 sequence (DNA): TGTGCCAGCAGCTTAGAAGACAGTTACCAAGAGACCCAGTACTTC.

V gene TRBV19 combines with J gene TRBJ2-7, with 11 bases lining up with TRBD2. This CDR3 region has 15 residues. Germline trimming cut 3 bases from V and 5 bases from J; bases unmatched to any gene: 6. Germline-derived CDR1 and CDR2 are LNHDA and SQIVND (reference sequence). The CDR3 coding sequence is TGTGCCAGTAGTATTTTACTAGCGGGAGTAAACGAGCAGTACTTC. Residues: CASSILLAGVNEQYF.

V and J are TRBV13 and TRBJ1-1; D gene ambiguous. The length of the CDR3 is 16 residues. V was shortened by 2 bases and J by 0 bases, with 13 bases between the two germline ends. The germline gives CDR1 PRHDT, CDR2 FYEKMQ (reference sequence). CDR3 sequence (DNA): TGTGCCAGCAGCTTATCTAGGTTACTCATGAACACTGAAGCTTTCTTT. It encodes CASSLSRLLMNTEAFF.